This T cell receptor (beta chain) was retrieved from a study of T cells in Graves' hyperthyroidism and ophthalmopathy. Points from the study as a whole: Expanded thyroid clonotypes (above 0.001) were mostly also found in blood.

As for this clonotype: No antigen is known for it.

Amplification targeted TCR beta CDR3 regions from RNA transcripts. With the HTBI primer set, the TCR CDR3 went through a first round of RT-PCR. One entry per CDR3 protein results from TCRdb running MiXCR on the multiplex PCR reads. The table includes approximately 530,000 distinct CDR3 sequences, 16% detected once. Trimming stripped 3 bases from V and 2 bases from J, with 12 bases between. The CDR3 has 15 residues. CDR1 and CDR2 (germline): KGHDR, SFDVKD. The sequence was collected from a woman aged 18-35 years with Graves' hyperthyroidism. Material: blood. V and J are TRBV24-1 and TRBJ2-5, with a tentative D call TRBD1 (7 bases). CDR3 sequence: CATSDGGTVQETQYF. CDR3 in DNA: TGTGCCACCAGTGATGGCGGGACAGTACAAGAGACCCAGTACTTC.